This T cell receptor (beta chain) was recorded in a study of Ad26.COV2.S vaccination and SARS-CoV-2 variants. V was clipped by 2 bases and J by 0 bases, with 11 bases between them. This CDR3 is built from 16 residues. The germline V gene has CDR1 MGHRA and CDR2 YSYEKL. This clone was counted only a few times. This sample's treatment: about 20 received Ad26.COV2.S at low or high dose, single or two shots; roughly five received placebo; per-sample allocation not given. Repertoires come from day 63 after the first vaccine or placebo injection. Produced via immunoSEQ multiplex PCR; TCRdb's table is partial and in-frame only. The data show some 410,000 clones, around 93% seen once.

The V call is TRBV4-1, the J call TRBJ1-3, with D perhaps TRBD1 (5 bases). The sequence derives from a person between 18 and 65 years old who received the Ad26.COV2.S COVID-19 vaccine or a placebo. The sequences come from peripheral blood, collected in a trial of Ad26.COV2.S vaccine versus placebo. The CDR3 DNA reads TGCGCCAGCAGCCAATCTCAGGGTTACTCTGGAAACACCATATATTTT. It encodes CASSQSQGYSGNTIYF.